This TCR beta chain was recovered during a study of response to subunit inactivated influenza vaccine. Concerning this clonotype itself: Its antigen is still unknown.

V lost 4 bases and J lost 0; bases outside the gene matches: 6. This CDR3 region has 15 residues. The germline V gene encodes CDR1 SGHRS and CDR2 YFSETQ. Each CDR3 protein is one row after TCRdb ran MiXCR on the RT-PCR reads. The profile shows more than 200,000 distinct CDR3 sequences, 12% of them singletons. Study results and caveats: The authors suggested that few new T cells are recruited per seasonal influenza vaccination.

Sample: non-naive T cells sorted from PBMCs, taken roughly 15 days before vaccination. V is TRBV5-1 and J is TRBJ2-7; the match to TRBD1 covers 8 bases. The receptor was isolated from a man aged 50-60 years who received an inactivated influenza vaccine. The CDR3 spells CASSEGQGVSYEQYF. For the CDR3, the DNA is TGCGCCAGCAGCGAAGGACAGGGTGTCTCCTACGAGCAGTACTTC.